The clone carrying this T cell receptor (beta chain) appeared many times. Researchers took RNA transcripts and amplified TCR beta CDR3 regions from them. Second-round multiplex PCR followed a first-round RT-PCR using HTBI primers. TCRdb processed the multiplex PCR reads anew with MiXCR; each CDR3 protein has one entry. The sample consists of more than 300,000 distinct CDR3 sequences, roughly 17% of them appearing once. This entry belongs to a study of Graves' ophthalmopathy and Graves' hyperthyroidism. The germline gives CDR1 MNHEY, CDR2 SVGAGI. Trimming cost V 4 bases and J 2 bases; bases outside gene matches: 13. The CDR3 is 17 amino acids.

The TCR comes from an adult woman with stable Graves' hyperthyroidism. Sequencing was done on a sample of peripheral blood. The chain recombines TRBV6-5 with TRBJ2-5; 7 nucleotides match TRBD2. The CDR3 spells CASSSRGFGTTQETQYF. The CDR3 bases are TGTGCCAGCAGTTCCCGGGGATTCGGGACTACACAAGAGACCCAGTACTTC.